This record looks at one T cell receptor (beta chain) sequence and its context. Its matching antigen is unknown. The sample belongs to a study of cytomegalovirus exposure and HLA in healthy donors. The study sampled nominally healthy donors, though unrecorded immune exposures were likely. Study-level points and caveats: According to reports, the classifier identified cytomegalovirus status with high specificity and sensitivity. Sequence variants that were highly shared formed a cluster that was likely a sequencing artifact.

Trimming cost V 3 bases and J 4 bases, with 20 bases left between them. The CDR3 is made up of 17 amino acids. From germline, CDR1 is SGDLS and CDR2 YYNGEE. The PCR employed 60 Vbeta primers together with 13 Jbeta primers. In the authors' workflow: In a later analysis, some 10 million of around 75 million unique beta chains occurred in at least two donors. Data came from immunoSEQ multiplex PCR; TCRdb stores just in-frame clones and leaves some out. V, J and clone size are taken as reported in that table, and D and trimming were inferred from the DNA itself. Here the sample spans about 62,000 clones, roughly 86% being singletons.

The receptor comes from a man between 18 and 29 years old in good health and CMV-seronegative. The chain is built from TRBV9 and TRBJ1-3; a possible D gene is TRBD1 (6 bases). Material for sequencing was PBMCs. The CDR3, as DNA: TGTGCCAGCAGCGGCCCGGGGTTGGGGGCGCGGGGAAACACCATATATTTT. Translating it yields CASSGPGLGARGNTIYF.